The source of this TCR beta chain is a study of blood T cells in healthy people across ages. Next came a second PCR, run for roughly 6 to 11 cycles, which used a sample-barcoded 5' primer along with a J-beta primer mix. TCRdb itself ran the 5' RACE reads through MiXCR, one entry per CDR3 protein. Of more than 800,000 distinct CDR3 sequences in the sample, 35% to 55% were seen once. Regarding this clonotype: Relative to the germline gene, one junction end is altered; a read error may explain this.

The CDR3 has 13 amino acids. Researchers isolated at least 6.5 million PBMCs per sample. The V and J genes are TRBV12-3 or TRBV12-4 and TRBJ1-2; unclear D gene. The material sequenced was blood. This receptor was taken from a woman aged 55-70 years in good health. For the CDR3, the DNA is TGTGCCTGCAGTTTAAATTTCCTGGCGGGCTACACCTTC. It specifies CACSLNFLAGYTF.